This T cell receptor (beta chain) was captured in a study of Graves' ophthalmopathy and Graves' hyperthyroidism. General study points: Most thyroid-expanded clonotypes exceeding 0.001 frequency were also found in blood.

The authors amplified TCR beta CDR3 regions from RNA transcripts. RT-PCR with HTBI primers came first, then second-round multiplex PCR. MiXCR, run by TCRdb on the multiplex PCR reads, gives a single entry per CDR3 protein. Among a few hundred thousand distinct CDR3 sequences listed, less than 20% were seen once. Germline lookup yields CDR1 MGHDK and CDR2 SYGVNS. Trimming took 6 bases from V and 5 from J; bases not matched to a gene: 12. The CDR3 loop spans 16 amino acids. A word on this clonotype: Its antigen remains unidentified.

The clonotype comes from a woman in her late teens or twenties with stable Graves' hyperthyroidism. The chain employs TRBV25-1 and TRBJ2-2; 7 nucleotides match TRBD1. Sample: peripheral blood. The CDR3 DNA follows: TGTGCCAGCAGCCGGGTAGGGGGCATAGGGACCGGGGAGCTGTTTTTT. This translates into CASSRVGGIGTGELFF.